This TCR beta chain was identified during a study of CD8 T cells in ankylosing spondylitis. Study-wide results and caveats: Previous work reported some of these motif variants in the synovial fluid and blood of reactive arthritis. There was a TCR beta motif, made of fewer than 10 highly homologous variants, that appeared characteristic of ankylosing spondylitis blood.

This clonotype was detected a few times. Its antigen remains unknown. Quantitative barcoded 5'-RACE was used to prepare TCR beta libraries. TCRdb reprocessed the 5' RACE reads with MiXCR, giving one entry per CDR3 protein. The table has around 390,000 distinct CDR3 sequences, about a fifth seen once. The CDR3 contains 14 residues. V was shortened by 6 bases and J by 3 bases, with 12 bases between the two germline ends. Sequences were obtained from blood, either unsorted or a sorted T cell fraction (not recorded which). The V and J genes are TRBV12-3 or TRBV12-4 and TRBJ1-5; D is uncertain. The source of this sequence is a male donor with ankylosing spondylitis. Here the CDR3 DNA reads TGTGCCAGCAGCATGGGTGGCTCCAATCAGCCCCAGCATTTT. Amino acids: CASSMGGSNQPQHF.